This TCR beta chain was retrieved from a study of CD8 T cells in ankylosing spondylitis. TCRdb passed the 5' RACE reads through MiXCR, listing each CDR3 protein once. The data show a few hundred thousand distinct CDR3 sequences, approximately 12% seen once. General study results and limits: Disease-linked clones bore a CD8+ phenotype, appearing relatively rarely in peripheral blood.

This clonotype was seen many times. Its antigen is still unknown. Trimming removed 8 bases from V and 4 bases from J; junction bases left unmatched: 7. This CDR3 is built from 13 residues. Germline V gene data show CDR1 as ENHRY and CDR2 as SYGVKD. The TCR was taken from a male donor with ankylosing spondylitis or in good health (not recorded which). The sample was blood, either unsorted or a sorted T cell fraction (not recorded which). The chain has TRBV10-3 and TRBJ2-5; TRBD1 matches at 7 bases. The CDR3 sequence: CAIGETGLETQYF. CDR3 in DNA: TGTGCCATCGGGGAGACAGGGTTAGAGACCCAGTACTTC.